These 30 T cell receptor beta chains share one sample of origin, sequenced in a study of low-dose radiotherapy and immunotherapy resistance in tumors. First-strand cDNA relied on TRAV- and TRBV-specific primers spanning alpha and beta chains. A roughly 20-cycle PCR with a constant-region primer and V-primer adapter amplified TCRs. TCRdb itself ran the reads through MiXCR, one entry per CDR3 protein. Of more than 15,000 distinct CDR3 sequences listed, 70% are singletons. These receptors were obtained from a human donor with advanced metastatic prostate, ovarian, gallbladder or colorectal cancer (not recorded which). This table probably holds off-target reads from a library built for another chain.

This clonotype turned up a few times. The V gene is TRBV5-6, the J gene TRBJ2-3, with 9 positions matching TRBD2. After removal of 0 bases from V and 4 bases from J, the junction contained 3 bases not matched to a gene. Looked up from germline, CDR1 is SGHDT and CDR2 is YYEEEE. The CDR3 runs to 15 residues. CDR3 region: CASSLGLAASDTQYF. The CDR3 region has the DNA TGTGCCAGCAGCTTGGGACTAGCGGCCTCAGATACGCAGTATTTT. Full variable domain (missing parts from reference TRBV5-6 and TRBJ2-3): DAGVTQSPTHLIKTRGQQVTLRCSPKSGHDTVSWYQQALGQGPQFIFQYYEEEERQRGNFPDRFSGHQFPNYSSELNVNALLLGDSALYLCASSLGLAASDTQYFGPGTRLTVL.

This clonotype has a handful of counts. This chain connects TRBV2 to TRBJ2-6; tentatively, D is TRBD1 or TRBD2 (5 bases each). CDR1 and CDR2 (germline): SNHLY, FYNNEI. Trimming took 5 bases from V and 0 from J, leaving 8 bases between them. CDR3 size: 15 residues. CDR3 bases: TGTGCCAGCAGTTGGGACCCCTCTGGGGCCAACGTCCTGACTTTC. Amino acids: CASSWDPSGANVLTF.

This clonotype was detected only a few times. The J gene is TRBJ2-1, the V gene TRBV5-4; perhaps D is TRBD1 or TRBD2 (5 bases each). Germline CDR1 reads SGHNT; CDR2 reads YYREEE (reference sequence). The CDR3 covers 12 residues. V dropped 4 bases and J dropped 7 bases, with 9 bases sitting between them. The CDR3 DNA follows: TGTGCCAGCAGCCGAGGGGTGAATGAGCAGTTCTTC. Amino acids: CASSRGVNEQFF.

Written as DNA, the CDR3 is TGTGCCAGCAGAAAACCCGACCAAGAGACCCAGTACTTC. It translates to CASRKPDQETQYF. This chain uses TRBV3-1 with TRBJ2-5, with D uncertain. The CDR3 is 13 residues long. Germline V gene data show CDR1 as LGHDT and CDR2 as YNNKEL (reference sequence). V was shortened by 6 bases and J by 0 bases, with 8 bases between the two germline ends.

This clonotype was observed a few times. The rearrangement uses TRBV5-1 and TRBJ1-2, with D maybe TRBD1 (5 bases). The CDR3 spans 14 residues. In germline, CDR1 is SGHRS, CDR2 YFSETQ. V lost 4 bases and J 4 bases, leaving 14 bases between the germline ends. CDR3 in amino acids: CASSKDSMGYGYTF. For the CDR3, the DNA is TGCGCCAGCAGCAAAGACAGTATGGGCTATGGCTACACCTTC.

The V and J genes are TRBV20-1 and TRBJ1-5; 10 bases are a match to TRBD1. Unmatched junction bases numbered 10, after V lost 3 bases and J lost 5 bases. Germline lookup yields CDR1 DFQATT and CDR2 SNEGSKA (reference sequence). The CDR3 is 16 amino acids. The CDR3 reads CSASNPGTGDDQPQHF. CDR3 nucleotide sequence: TGCAGTGCTAGCAACCCGGGGACAGGGGATGATCAGCCCCAGCATTTT.

The chain carries TRBV6-2 or TRBV6-3 and TRBJ1-6; possible D gene TRBD1, 5 bases. Trimming left V 2 bases short and J 7 bases short, with 9 bases between. Looked up from germline, CDR1 is MNHEY and CDR2 is SVGEGT. The CDR3 covers 14 residues. The chain's CDR3 is CASSYGGKNSPLHF. CDR3 DNA: TGTGCCAGCAGTTACGGGGGGAAAAATTCACCCCTCCACTTT.

This chain links TRBV6-5 with TRBJ2-2; 7 nucleotides match TRBD2. Unmatched junction bases numbered 2, after V lost 2 bases and J lost 5 bases. This CDR3 comprises 14 residues. In germline, CDR1 is MNHEY, CDR2 SVGAGI. For the CDR3, the DNA is TGTGCCAGCAGTTACGGGGGAGGGACCGGGGAGCTGTTTTTT. Its translation is CASSYGGGTGELFF.

The chain employs TRBV10-3 and TRBJ1-2, with D possibly TRBD1 on 5 matching bases. With 3 bases removed from V and 7 bases from J, the gap between germline ends came to 15 bases. The CDR3 spans 14 residues. Germline assignment: CDR1 ENHRY and CDR2 SYGVKD. The CDR3: CAISDPPGPGGYTF. The CDR3 DNA reads as TGTGCCATCAGTGACCCCCCGGGGCCTGGTGGCTACACCTTC.

J is TRBJ2-2 and V is TRBV12-3 or TRBV12-4; D call uncertain. This CDR3 is built from 14 residues. V shed 1 base and J shed 1 base, with 4 bases lying between them. In DNA, the CDR3 is TGTGCCAGCAGTTTAGGAGGGAACACCGGGGAGCTGTTTTTT. This translates into CASSLGGNTGELFF.

V usage is TRBV10-3 and J usage is TRBJ2-2, with 7 bases fitting TRBD1. The germline gives CDR1 ENHRY, CDR2 SYGVKD. V shed 3 bases and J 3 bases; nucleotides not matched to a gene: 1. This CDR3 comprises 14 residues. CDR3 coding DNA: TGTGCCATCAGTGAAGGGACAGACACCGGGGAGCTGTTTTTT. Translated: CAISEGTDTGELFF.

The chain uses TRBV28 and TRBJ2-2, with 9 bases aligning to TRBD2. In germline, CDR1 is MDHEN, CDR2 SYDVKM. The CDR3 totals 17 residues. Trimming at V came to 6 bases and at J to 4 bases, leaving 12 bases not matched to a gene. The CDR3 loop reads CASSPLAQLAGTGELFF. The CDR3 region has the DNA TGTGCCAGCAGCCCGCTGGCGCAACTAGCGGGCACCGGGGAGCTGTTTTTT.

This clonotype was observed a handful of times. The chain carries TRBV5-5 and TRBJ2-1; D perhaps matches TRBD2 (6 bases). Germline CDR1 SGHKS, CDR2 YYEKEE (reference sequence). This CDR3 spans 16 amino acids. V was trimmed by 1 base and J by 4 bases, leaving 15 bases between them. CDR3 residues: CASSLNALGLYNEQFF. In DNA, the CDR3 is TGTGCCAGCAGCTTGAACGCCCTTGGACTATACAATGAGCAGTTCTTC.

The rearrangement uses TRBV2 and TRBJ2-2; 11 bases agree with TRBD2. The V and J ends lost 9 bases and 7 bases, in that order; junction bases with no gene match: 10. CDR3 length: 15 residues. The germline V gene has CDR1 SNHLY and CDR2 FYNNEI. The CDR3 loop is CASNVAGGPSGELFF. The CDR3 nucleotides are TGTGCCAGTAACGTAGCGGGAGGGCCCAGCGGGGAGCTGTTTTTT. The full variable domain, rest sourced from reference TRBV2 and TRBJ2-2, is EPEVTQTPSHQVTQMGQEVILRCVPISNHLYFYWYRQILGQKVEFLVSFYNNEISEKSEIFDDQFSVERPDGSNFTLKIRSTKLEDSAMYFCASNVAGGPSGELFFGEGSRLTVL.

This clonotype was seen a handful of times. The chain couples TRBV6-2 or TRBV6-3 to TRBJ2-3; D unresolved. Looked up from germline, CDR1 is MNHEY and CDR2 is SVGEGT. The CDR3 is 15 residues long. Trimming took off 0 bases at V and 2 bases at J, with 9 bases between the two ends. As DNA, the CDR3 is TGTGCCAGCAGTTACTCTGGCTACCCCACAGATACGCAGTATTTT. Encoded protein: CASSYSGYPTDTQYF.

V is TRBV30 and J is TRBJ2-7, with 7 bases aligning to TRBD1. After removal of 4 bases from V and 5 bases from J, the junction contained 5 bases not matched to a gene. This CDR3 contains 12 residues. Germline CDR1 reads GTSNPN; CDR2 reads SVGIG (reference sequence). The CDR3 region is CAWTPTGHEQYF. The CDR3, as DNA: TGTGCCTGGACTCCGACAGGGCACGAGCAGTACTTC.

V and J are TRBV4-3 and TRBJ2-1; D call uncertain. V was shortened by 1 base and J by 4 bases, with 11 bases between the two germline ends. Germline lookup yields CDR1 LGHNA and CDR2 YSLEER. The CDR3 spans 15 residues. CDR3 amino acids: CASSQGQALYNEQFF. The CDR3 DNA follows: TGCGCCAGCAGCCAAGGGCAGGCCCTTTACAATGAGCAGTTCTTC.

This clonotype has just a few counts. The chain links TRBV6-8 to TRBJ1-1; D is ambiguous. The CDR3 consists of 14 residues. Germline V gene lookup returns CDR1 MNHGY and CDR2 SAAAGT. The V end lost 8 bases, the J end lost 6 bases, and 19 bases lay between the germline ends. The CDR3 here is CASAPVPMAAEAFF. CDR3 bases: TGTGCCAGCGCTCCGGTTCCGATGGCCGCTGAAGCTTTCTTT.

The V call is TRBV4-2, the J call TRBJ2-7; 9 nucleotides agree with TRBD1. CDR1 is LGHNA, CDR2 YNFKEQ, per germline. The V and J ends lost 0 bases and 4 bases, in that order; junction bases with no gene match: 7. The CDR3 length is 16 residues. CDR3 DNA: TGTGCCAGCAGCCAAGATCACGGGACAGGGCTTTACGAGCAGTACTTC. It is translated as CASSQDHGTGLYEQYF.

In this sample, this clonotype turned up once. The CDR3 here is CASSTIAGPQKLFF. CDR3 DNA: TGTGCCAGCAGCACCATAGCCGGGCCCCAAAAACTGTTTTTT. The chain joins TRBV7-6 to TRBJ1-4; D is ambiguous. Trimming stripped 5 bases from V and 9 bases from J, with 16 bases between. CDR3 length: 14 residues. Germline V gene data show CDR1 as SGHVS and CDR2 as FNYEAQ.

A single count supports this clonotype. The chain couples TRBV29-1 to TRBJ2-7; 8 positions match TRBD2. The germline gives CDR1 SQVTM, CDR2 ANQGSEA. V trimming: 1 base; J trimming: 3 bases; junction bases outside the gene matches: 2. This CDR3 spans 13 amino acids. In nucleotides, the CDR3 is TGCAGCGTTGAAGGGGGGACTAGCTACGAGCAGTACTTC. It yields the protein CSVEGGTSYEQYF.

This chain joins TRBV29-1 and TRBJ2-5; TRBD2 might be the D (6 bases). Germline V gene sequence: CDR1 SQVTM, CDR2 ANQGSEA. This CDR3 comprises 12 residues. Trimming took 0 bases from V and 6 from J, leaving 8 bases between them. In DNA form, the CDR3 reads TGCAGCGTTGAAGAGGCGGGGAAGACCCAGTACTTC. It translates to CSVEEAGKTQYF.

The chain couples TRBV3-1 to TRBJ2-7; TRBD1 or TRBD2 may be the D gene (5 bases each). This CDR3 is built from 14 residues. The germline V gene encodes CDR1 LGHDT and CDR2 YNNKEL (reference sequence). V lost 4 bases to trimming and J lost 4 bases, with 14 bases between them. CDR3 nucleotide sequence: TGTGCCAGCAGCCCTCGGGACGCCGGGTACGAGCAGTACTTC. Amino acid sequence: CASSPRDAGYEQYF.

V gene TRBV20-1 combines with J gene TRBJ2-3; no firm D call. CDR3 length: 14 amino acids. V dropped 3 bases and J dropped 3 bases, with 13 bases sitting between them. The germline V gene has CDR1 DFQATT and CDR2 SNEGSKA (reference sequence). CDR3 DNA: TGCAGTGCTAGCTATTCCAGTACGACAGATACGCAGTATTTT. It translates to CSASYSSTTDTQYF.

This clonotype was observed a single time. J is TRBJ1-2 and V is TRBV9; D possibly corresponds to TRBD1 (6 bases). Germline V gives CDR1 SGDLS, CDR2 YYNGEE. V was trimmed by 4 bases and J by 1 base, leaving 14 bases between them. This CDR3 has 15 residues. CDR3 DNA sequence: TGTGCCAGCAGCCAAGAGACAGGAGATAACTATGGCTACACCTTC. Its protein product is CASSQETGDNYGYTF.

In this sample, this clonotype turned up a few times. The V and J genes are TRBV5-1 and TRBJ1-1; 11 bases map to TRBD1. V shed 2 bases and J 1 base; nucleotides not matched to a gene: 4. Germline V CDR1 and CDR2: SGHRS, YFSETQ. The CDR3 sequence is 16 residues long. The CDR3 coding sequence is TGCGCCAGCAGCTTCGGACAGGGGGCGCAGAACACTGAAGCTTTCTTT. Translating gives CASSFGQGAQNTEAFF.

The V call is TRBV29-1, the J call TRBJ2-3; possibly TRBD1 for D (6 bases). The CDR3 has 13 amino acids. Germline CDR1 reads SQVTM; CDR2 reads ANQGSEA. Trimming pared 7 bases from V and 0 bases from J, leaving 11 bases between. CDR3 nucleotide sequence: TGCAGCGCTACAGGGCCTAGCACAGATACGCAGTATTTT. Translation gives CSATGPSTDTQYF.

V and J are TRBV6-2 or TRBV6-3 and TRBJ2-7; 7 nucleotides line up with TRBD1. V dropped 6 bases and J dropped 6; count of bases not matched to a gene: 11. Germline V lookup: CDR1 MNHEY, CDR2 SVGEGT. There are 14 residues in the CDR3. The CDR3 DNA is TGTGCCAGCAGGATCACCGGGACAGTCCGCGAGCAGTACTTC. It yields the protein CASRITGTVREQYF.

The chain combines TRBV30 with TRBJ1-4; 9 bases line up with TRBD1. The CDR3 runs 13 residues. V shed 7 bases and J 6 bases; nucleotides not matched to a gene: 6. Germline CDR1 reads GTSNPN; CDR2 reads SVGIG (reference sequence). The CDR3 sequence is CASTGGSYEKLFF. CDR3 nucleotides: TGTGCCTCTACAGGGGGCAGTTATGAAAAACTGTTTTTT.

The V call is TRBV28, the J call TRBJ2-2, with a possible D match to TRBD1 (6 bases). Trimming shortened V by 6 bases and J by 0 bases, and 20 bases separated the two germline ends. Germline V lookup: CDR1 MDHEN, CDR2 SYDVKM. There are 18 residues in the CDR3. Here the CDR3 DNA reads TGTGCCAGCAGCAGGAAGTTGGGGGCAAATTCGAACACCGGGGAGCTGTTTTTT. It encodes CASSRKLGANSNTGELFF.